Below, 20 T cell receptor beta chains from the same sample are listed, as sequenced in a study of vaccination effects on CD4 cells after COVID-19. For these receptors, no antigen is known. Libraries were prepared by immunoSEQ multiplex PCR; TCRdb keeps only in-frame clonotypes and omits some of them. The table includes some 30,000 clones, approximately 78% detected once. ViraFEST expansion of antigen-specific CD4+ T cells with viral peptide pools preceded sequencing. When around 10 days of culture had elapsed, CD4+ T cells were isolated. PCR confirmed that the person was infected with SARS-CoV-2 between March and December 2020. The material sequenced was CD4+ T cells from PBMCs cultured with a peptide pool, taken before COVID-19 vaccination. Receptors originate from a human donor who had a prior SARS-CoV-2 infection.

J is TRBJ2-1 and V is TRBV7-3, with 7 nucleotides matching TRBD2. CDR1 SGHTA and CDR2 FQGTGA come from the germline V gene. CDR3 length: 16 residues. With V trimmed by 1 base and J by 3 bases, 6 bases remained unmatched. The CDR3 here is CASSLMGGGYYNEQFF. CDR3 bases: TGTGCCAGCAGCTTAATGGGCGGGGGATACTACAATGAGCAGTTCTTC.

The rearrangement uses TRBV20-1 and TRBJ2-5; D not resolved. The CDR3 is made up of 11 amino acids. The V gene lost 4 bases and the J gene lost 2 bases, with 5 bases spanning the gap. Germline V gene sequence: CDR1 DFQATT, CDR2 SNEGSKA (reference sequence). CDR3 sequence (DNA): TGCAGTGCTAACAGACAAGAGACCCAGTACTTC. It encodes CSANRQETQYF.

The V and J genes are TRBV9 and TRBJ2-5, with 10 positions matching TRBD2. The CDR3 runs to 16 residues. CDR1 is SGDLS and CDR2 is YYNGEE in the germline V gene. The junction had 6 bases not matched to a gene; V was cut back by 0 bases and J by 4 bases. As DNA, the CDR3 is TGTGCCAGCAGCGTAGGGAGCGGGAGGGCCCTAGAGACCCAGTACTTC. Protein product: CASSVGSGRALETQYF. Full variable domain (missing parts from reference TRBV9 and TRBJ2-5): DSGVTQTPKHLITATGQRVTLRCSPRSGDLSVYWYQQSLDQGLQFLIQYYNGEERAKGNILERFSAQQFPDLHSELNLSSLELGDSALYFCASSVGSGRALETQYFGPGTRLLVL.

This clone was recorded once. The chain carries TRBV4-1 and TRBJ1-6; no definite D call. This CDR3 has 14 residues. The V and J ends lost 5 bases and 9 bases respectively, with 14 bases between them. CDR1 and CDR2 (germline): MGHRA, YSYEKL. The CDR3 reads CASSWGIFGSPLHF. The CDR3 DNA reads TGCGCCAGCAGCTGGGGAATTTTTGGTTCACCCCTCCACTTT.

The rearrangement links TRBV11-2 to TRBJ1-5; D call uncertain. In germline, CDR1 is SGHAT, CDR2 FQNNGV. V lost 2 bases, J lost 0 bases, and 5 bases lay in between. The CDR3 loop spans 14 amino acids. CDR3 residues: CASSLWDSNQPQHF. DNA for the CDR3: TGTGCCAGCAGCTTATGGGATAGCAATCAGCCCCAGCATTTT. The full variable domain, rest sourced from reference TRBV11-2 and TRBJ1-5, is EAGVAQSPRYKIIEKRQSVAFWCNPISGHATLYWYQQILGQGPKLLIQFQNNGVVDDSQLPKDRFSAERLKGVDSTLKIQPAKLEDSAVYLCASSLWDSNQPQHFGDGTRLSIL.

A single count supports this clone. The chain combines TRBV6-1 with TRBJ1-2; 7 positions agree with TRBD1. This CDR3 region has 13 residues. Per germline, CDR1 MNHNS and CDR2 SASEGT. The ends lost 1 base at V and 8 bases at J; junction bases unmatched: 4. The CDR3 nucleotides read TGTGCCAGCAGTGAAGAGGGGGCGCGAGGCTACACCTTC. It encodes CASSEEGARGYTF.

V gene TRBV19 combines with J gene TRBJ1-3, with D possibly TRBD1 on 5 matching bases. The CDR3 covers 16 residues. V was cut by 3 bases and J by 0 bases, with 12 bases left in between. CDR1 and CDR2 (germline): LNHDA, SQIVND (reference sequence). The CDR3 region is CASSITGRTSGNTIYF. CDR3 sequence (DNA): TGTGCCAGTAGTATTACGGGACGCACCTCTGGAAACACCATATATTTT.

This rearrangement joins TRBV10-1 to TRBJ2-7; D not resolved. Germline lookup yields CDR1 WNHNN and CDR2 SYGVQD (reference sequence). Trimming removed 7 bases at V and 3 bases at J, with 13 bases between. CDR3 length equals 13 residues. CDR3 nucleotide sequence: TGCGCCAGCACCGGTAACAGTATCTACGAGCAGTACTTC. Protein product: CASTGNSIYEQYF.

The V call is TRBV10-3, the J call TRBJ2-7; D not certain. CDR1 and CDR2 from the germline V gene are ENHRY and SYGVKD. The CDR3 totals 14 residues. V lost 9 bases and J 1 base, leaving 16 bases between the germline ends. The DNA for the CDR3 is TGTGCCATAAACCCTGGCGAGTGGTCCTACGAGCAGTACTTC. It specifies CAINPGEWSYEQYF.

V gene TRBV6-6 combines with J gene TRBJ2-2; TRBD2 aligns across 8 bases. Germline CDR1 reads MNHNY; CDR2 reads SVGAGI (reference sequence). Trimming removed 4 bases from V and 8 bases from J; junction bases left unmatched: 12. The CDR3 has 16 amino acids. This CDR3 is CASSLPPGGNLGELFF. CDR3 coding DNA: TGTGCCAGCAGTTTACCGCCGGGGGGGAACTTGGGGGAGCTGTTTTTT.

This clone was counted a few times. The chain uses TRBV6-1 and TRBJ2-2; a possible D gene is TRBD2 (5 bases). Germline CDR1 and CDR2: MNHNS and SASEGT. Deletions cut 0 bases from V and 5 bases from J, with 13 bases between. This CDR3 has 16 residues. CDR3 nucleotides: TGTGCCAGCAGTGAAGCTTCCTACCCGGGGACCGGGGAGCTGTTTTTT. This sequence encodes CASSEASYPGTGELFF.

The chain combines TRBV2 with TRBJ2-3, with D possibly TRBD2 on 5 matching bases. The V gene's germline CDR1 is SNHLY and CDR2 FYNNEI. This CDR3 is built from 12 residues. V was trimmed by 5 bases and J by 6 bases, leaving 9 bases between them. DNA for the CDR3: TGTGCCAGCAGTTCCGGGGTCGATACGCAGTATTTT. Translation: CASSSGVDTQYF.

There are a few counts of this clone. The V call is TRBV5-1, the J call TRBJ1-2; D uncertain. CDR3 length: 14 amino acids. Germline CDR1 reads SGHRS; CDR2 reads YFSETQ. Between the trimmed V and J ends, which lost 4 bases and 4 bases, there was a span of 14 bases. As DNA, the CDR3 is TGCGCCAGCAGCCTAGATCCCGGAGGCTATGGCTACACCTTC. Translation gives CASSLDPGGYGYTF.

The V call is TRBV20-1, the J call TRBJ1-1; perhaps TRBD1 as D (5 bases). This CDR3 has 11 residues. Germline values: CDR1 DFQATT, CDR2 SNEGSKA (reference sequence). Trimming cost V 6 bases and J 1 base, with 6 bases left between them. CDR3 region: CSAQGNTEAFF. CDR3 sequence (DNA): TGCAGTGCCCAGGGGAACACTGAAGCTTTCTTT.

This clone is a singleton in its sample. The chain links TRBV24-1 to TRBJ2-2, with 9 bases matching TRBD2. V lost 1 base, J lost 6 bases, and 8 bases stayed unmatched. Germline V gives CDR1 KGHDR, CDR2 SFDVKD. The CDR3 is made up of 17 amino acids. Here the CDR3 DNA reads TGTGCCACCAGTGATTTAAATAGCGGGAGTTCTCCCGGGGAGCTGTTTTTT. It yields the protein CATSDLNSGSSPGELFF.

The CDR3: CASSEALGTGTDTQYF. The CDR3 region has the DNA TGTGCCAGCAGTGAAGCGCTGGGGACAGGCACAGATACGCAGTATTTT. The J gene is TRBJ2-3, the V gene TRBV6-1; 7 bases fit TRBD1. The V segment lost 0 bases and the J segment 1 base; nucleotides outside the gene matches: 4. Germline CDR1 and CDR2: MNHNS and SASEGT. The CDR3 loop spans 16 amino acids.

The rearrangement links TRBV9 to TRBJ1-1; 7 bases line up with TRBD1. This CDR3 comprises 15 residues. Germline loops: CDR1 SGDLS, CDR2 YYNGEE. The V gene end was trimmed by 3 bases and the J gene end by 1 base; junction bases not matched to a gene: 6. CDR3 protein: CASSARQGANTEAFF. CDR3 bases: TGTGCCAGCAGCGCACGACAGGGCGCGAACACTGAAGCTTTCTTT. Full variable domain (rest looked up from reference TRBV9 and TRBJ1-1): DSGVTQTPKHLITATGQRVTLRCSPRSGDLSVYWYQQSLDQGLQFLIQYYNGEERAKGNILERFSAQQFPDLHSELNLSSLELGDSALYFCASSARQGANTEAFFGQGTRLTVV.

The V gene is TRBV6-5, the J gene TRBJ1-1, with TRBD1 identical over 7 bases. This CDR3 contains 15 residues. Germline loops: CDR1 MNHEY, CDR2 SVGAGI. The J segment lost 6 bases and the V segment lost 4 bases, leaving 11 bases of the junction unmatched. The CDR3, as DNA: TGTGCCAGCAGTTCCCCCCAGACAGGGTTCGCTGAAGCTTTCTTT. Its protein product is CASSSPQTGFAEAFF.

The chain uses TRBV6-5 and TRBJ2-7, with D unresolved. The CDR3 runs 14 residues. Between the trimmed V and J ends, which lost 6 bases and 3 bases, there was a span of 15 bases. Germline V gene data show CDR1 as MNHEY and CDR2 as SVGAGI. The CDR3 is CASSRQEFGYEQYF. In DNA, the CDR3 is TGTGCCAGCAGCCGCCAGGAATTCGGCTACGAGCAGTACTTC.

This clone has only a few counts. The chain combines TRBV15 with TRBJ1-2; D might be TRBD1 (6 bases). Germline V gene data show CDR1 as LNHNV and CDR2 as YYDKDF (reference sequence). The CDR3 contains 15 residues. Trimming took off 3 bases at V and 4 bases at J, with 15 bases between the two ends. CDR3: CATSRDRTGPYGYTF. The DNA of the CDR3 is TGTGCCACCAGCAGGGACCGAACAGGGCCCTATGGCTACACCTTC.